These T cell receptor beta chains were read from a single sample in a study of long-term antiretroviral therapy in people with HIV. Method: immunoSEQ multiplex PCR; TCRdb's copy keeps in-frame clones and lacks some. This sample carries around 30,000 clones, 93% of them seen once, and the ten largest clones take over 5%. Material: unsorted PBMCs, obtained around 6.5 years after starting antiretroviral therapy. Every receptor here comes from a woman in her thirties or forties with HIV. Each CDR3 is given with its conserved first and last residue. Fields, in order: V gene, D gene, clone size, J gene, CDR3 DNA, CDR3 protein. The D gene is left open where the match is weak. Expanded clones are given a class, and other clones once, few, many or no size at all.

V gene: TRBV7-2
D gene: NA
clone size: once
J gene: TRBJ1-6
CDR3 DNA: TGTGCCAGCAGCTTCCTCGACAGACCTAATTCACCCCTCCACTTT
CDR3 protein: CASSFLDRPNSPLHF

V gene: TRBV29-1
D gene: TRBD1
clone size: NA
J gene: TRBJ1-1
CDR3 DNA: TGCAGCGGGGACAGGGGGGGCACTGAAGCTTTCTTT
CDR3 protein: CSGDRGGTEAFF

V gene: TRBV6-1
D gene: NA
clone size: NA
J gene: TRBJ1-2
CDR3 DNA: TGTGCCAGCAGTGGGCCTTTGGGATTCGGGGGAGAGGATGGCTACACCTTC
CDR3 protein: CASSGPLGFGGEDGYTF

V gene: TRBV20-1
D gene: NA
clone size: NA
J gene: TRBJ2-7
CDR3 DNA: TGCAGCGGGTTAAGCTCCTACGAGCAGTACTTC
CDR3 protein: CSGLSSYEQYF

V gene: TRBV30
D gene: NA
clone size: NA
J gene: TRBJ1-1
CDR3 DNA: TGTGCCTGGAGTGATCCGGGGAACACTGAAGCTTTCTTT
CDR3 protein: CAWSDPGNTEAFF

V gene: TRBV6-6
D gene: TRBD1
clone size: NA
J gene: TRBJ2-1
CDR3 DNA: TGTGCCAGCAGTTACTCGTCCCTAGACAGGGATGATGAGCAGTTCTTC
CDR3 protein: CASSYSSLDRDDEQFF

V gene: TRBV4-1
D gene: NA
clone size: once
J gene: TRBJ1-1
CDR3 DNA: TGCGCCAGCAGCCAGGCAAATAGATTCTCTGAAGCTTTCTTT
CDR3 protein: CASSQANRFSEAFF

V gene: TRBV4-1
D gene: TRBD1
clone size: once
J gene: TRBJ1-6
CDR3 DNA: TGCGCCAGCAGCCAAGAGGACAGGGGTGACTCACCCCTCCACTTT
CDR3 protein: CASSQEDRGDSPLHF

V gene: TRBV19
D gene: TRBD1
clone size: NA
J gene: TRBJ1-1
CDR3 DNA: TGTGCCAGTAGTCCGACCCGCGGGACAGGTCGGAGGAACACTGAAGCTTTCTTT
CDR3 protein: CASSPTRGTGRRNTEAFF

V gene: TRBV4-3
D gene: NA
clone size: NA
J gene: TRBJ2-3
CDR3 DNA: TGCGCCAGCAGCCCGTCGTGGACAGATACGCAGTATTTT
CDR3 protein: CASSPSWTDTQYF

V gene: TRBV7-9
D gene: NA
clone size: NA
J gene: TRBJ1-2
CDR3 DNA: TGTGCCAGCAGCTTAGGTGGGGCCCCTGGCTACACCTTC
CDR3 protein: CASSLGGAPGYTF

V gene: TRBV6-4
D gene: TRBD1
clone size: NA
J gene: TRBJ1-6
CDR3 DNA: TGTGCCAGCCGGGACAGGGATAATTCACCCCTCCACTTT
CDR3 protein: CASRDRDNSPLHF